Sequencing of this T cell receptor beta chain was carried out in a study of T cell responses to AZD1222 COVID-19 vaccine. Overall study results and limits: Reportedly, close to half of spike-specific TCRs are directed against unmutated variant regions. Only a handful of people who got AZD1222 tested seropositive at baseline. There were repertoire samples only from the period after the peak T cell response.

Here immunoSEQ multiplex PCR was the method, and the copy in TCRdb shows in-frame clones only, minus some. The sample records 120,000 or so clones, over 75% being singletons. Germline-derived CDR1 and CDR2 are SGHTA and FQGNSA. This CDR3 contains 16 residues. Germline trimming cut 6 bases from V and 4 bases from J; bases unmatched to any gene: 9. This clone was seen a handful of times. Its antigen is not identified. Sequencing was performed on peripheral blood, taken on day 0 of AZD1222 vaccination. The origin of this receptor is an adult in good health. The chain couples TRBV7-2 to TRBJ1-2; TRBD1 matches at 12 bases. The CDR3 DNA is TGTGCCAGCAGAAGCCGGGACAGGGGGCTTAGCTATGGCTACACCTTC. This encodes CASRSRDRGLSYGYTF.